What follows are 19 T cell receptor beta chains derived from one specimen sequenced in a study of T cells in localized non-small cell lung cancer. The protocol was immunoSEQ multiplex PCR, while the TCRdb copy is restricted to in-frame clones and leaves out a portion. The sample has tens of thousands of clones; around 93% are singletons. The sequencing here drew on peripheral blood mononuclear cells, taken before any cancer treatment. These TCRs come from a female donor over 55 with stage II lung adenocarcinoma.

The V call is TRBV7-3, the J call TRBJ2-1; D may be TRBD1 (6 bases). V dropped 5 bases and J dropped 8 bases, with 16 bases sitting between them. The CDR3 contains 14 residues. CDR1 SGHTA and CDR2 FQGTGA come from the germline V gene. CDR3 DNA sequence: TGTGCCAGCAGCCAGGGGCAGGGAGTCCATGAGCAGTTCTTC. This codes for CASSQGQGVHEQFF.

The chain joins TRBV11-2 to TRBJ2-7; either TRBD1 or TRBD2 may supply D (6 bases each). This CDR3 is built from 16 residues. V was pared by 0 bases and J by 3 bases, with 15 bases between. Looked up from germline, CDR1 is SGHAT and CDR2 is FQNNGV. The CDR3 sequence is CASSLDRGGPGYEQYF. The DNA of the CDR3 is TGTGCCAGCAGCTTAGATCGTGGGGGGCCGGGCTACGAGCAGTACTTC.

This CDR3 is CASSQLGGTQETQYF. CDR3 sequence (DNA): TGCGCCAGCAGCCAATTGGGGGGGACCCAAGAGACCCAGTACTTC. This chain connects TRBV4-1 to TRBJ2-5, with 7 bases fitting TRBD2. The CDR3 runs to 15 residues. Germline lookup yields CDR1 MGHRA and CDR2 YSYEKL. J was trimmed by 1 base and V by 2 bases; bases with no gene match: 4.

The chain has TRBV5-4 and TRBJ2-3; tentative D call: TRBD2 (6 bases). Germline lookup yields CDR1 SGHNT and CDR2 YYREEE (reference sequence). The CDR3 length is 14 residues. The V and J ends lost 4 bases and 4 bases respectively, with 13 bases between them. CDR3: CASSPQGGADTQYF. The CDR3 DNA sequence: TGTGCCAGCAGCCCCCAAGGCGGGGCAGATACGCAGTATTTT.

J is TRBJ1-1 and V is TRBV11-2; D may be TRBD1 (5 bases). V lost 5 bases to trimming and J lost 6 bases, with 13 bases between them. Germline loops: CDR1 SGHAT, CDR2 FQNNGV. The CDR3 has 13 residues. The CDR3 DNA reads as TGTGCCAGCAGCCCCCAGGGTACGGCTGAAGCTTTCTTT. It specifies CASSPQGTAEAFF.

The genes are TRBV6-1 and TRBJ1-1, with 7 bases fitting TRBD1. From germline, CDR1 is MNHNS and CDR2 SASEGT. With V trimmed by 3 bases and J by 2 bases, 6 bases remained unmatched. The CDR3 runs 15 residues. The CDR3 region is CASSESTGFNTEAFF. The CDR3 bases are TGTGCCAGCAGTGAGTCGACAGGGTTTAACACTGAAGCTTTCTTT.

This chain links TRBV28 with TRBJ2-1; D is possibly TRBD2 (7 bases). Trimming took off 5 bases at V and 7 bases at J, with 15 bases between the two ends. The CDR3 length is 14 residues. CDR1 MDHEN and CDR2 SYDVKM come from the germline V gene. The CDR3 DNA reads TGTGCCAGCAGTATGGGGGGGGCGAATAATGAGCAGTTCTTC. The encoded protein is CASSMGGANNEQFF.

The CDR3 DNA follows: TGTGCCAGCAGCGTAGGAGGGGGTCATATTAATTCACCCCTCCACTTT. Translated: CASSVGGGHINSPLHF. The J gene is TRBJ1-6, the V gene TRBV9, with D perhaps TRBD1 (6 bases). The CDR3 totals 16 residues. Germline V gene sequence: CDR1 SGDLS, CDR2 YYNGEE. Trimming took 0 bases from V and 6 from J, leaving 13 bases between them.

The chain has TRBV5-4 and TRBJ1-2, with 7 bases lining up with TRBD1. J was trimmed by 6 bases and V by 0 bases; bases with no gene match: 8. There are 15 residues in the CDR3. Germline V gene sequence: CDR1 SGHNT, CDR2 YYREEE (reference sequence). The CDR3 here is CASSLDRQGLDGYTF. The CDR3 DNA reads as TGTGCCAGCAGCTTGGACAGACAGGGTTTGGATGGCTACACCTTC.

V is TRBV30 and J is TRBJ1-6, with a tentative D call TRBD1 (6 bases). Germline loops: CDR1 GTSNPN, CDR2 SVGIG (reference sequence). Trimming left V 0 bases short and J 4 bases short, with 19 bases between. The CDR3 length is 18 residues. CDR3 in amino acids: CAWSVRTGTRNYNSPLHF. The DNA for the CDR3 is TGTGCCTGGAGTGTGAGGACCGGGACAAGAAATTATAATTCACCCCTCCACTTT.

CDR3: CASSEYWVDGNTIYF. CDR3 nucleotides: TGTGCCAGTAGTGAATACTGGGTGGATGGAAACACCATATATTTT. The chain is built from TRBV19 and TRBJ1-3; D call uncertain. This CDR3 has 15 amino acids. The germline V gene encodes CDR1 LNHDA and CDR2 SQIVND (reference sequence). With 5 bases removed from V and 3 bases from J, the gap between germline ends came to 14 bases.

This clone was seen a single time. The V and J genes are TRBV5-4 and TRBJ2-7; 11 bases align to TRBD2. J lost 8 bases, V lost 5 bases, and 15 bases had no gene match. Germline V CDR1 and CDR2: SGHNT, YYREEE (reference sequence). This CDR3 is built from 16 residues. The CDR3 nucleotides read TGTGCCAGCAGTTACGACCCCGGGACTAGCGGCCGGCAGCAGTACTTC. It encodes CASSYDPGTSGRQQYF. The full variable domain, in which reference TRBV5-4 and TRBJ2-7 provide the parts outside the CDR3, is ETGVTQSPTHLIKTRGQQVTLRCSSQSGHNTVSWYQQALGQGPQFIFQYYREEENGRGNFPPRFSGLQFPNYSSELNVNALELDDSALYLCASSYDPGTSGRQQYFGPGTRLTVT.

The chain is built from TRBV6-5 and TRBJ2-3, with D possibly being TRBD1 (6 bases). CDR1 is MNHEY, CDR2 SVGAGI, per germline. The CDR3 has 15 amino acids. Trimming shortened V by 0 bases and J by 2 bases, and 9 bases separated the two germline ends. CDR3 protein: CASSYSGGYTDTQYF. CDR3 bases: TGTGCCAGCAGTTACTCAGGGGGTTACACAGATACGCAGTATTTT.

The rearrangement links TRBV9 to TRBJ2-4; D uncertain. The CDR3 length is 14 residues. Germline V CDR1 and CDR2: SGDLS, YYNGEE. V lost 4 bases, J lost 0 bases, and 8 bases lay in between. The CDR3 loop reads CASSSGLAKNIQYF. CDR3 nucleotide sequence: TGTGCCAGCAGCTCCGGGCTAGCCAAAAACATTCAGTACTTC.

The rearrangement links TRBV5-6 to TRBJ2-5, with D perhaps TRBD2 (5 bases). This CDR3 is 14 amino acids long. V dropped 0 bases and J dropped 5 bases, with 11 bases sitting between them. The germline gives CDR1 SGHDT, CDR2 YYEEEE. The CDR3 DNA is TGTGCCAGCAGCTTGGTGGGAGCTTGGGAGACCCAGTACTTC. Translation gives CASSLVGAWETQYF. Full variable domain (outside the CDR3, taken from reference TRBV5-6 and TRBJ2-5): DAGVTQSPTHLIKTRGQQVTLRCSPKSGHDTVSWYQQALGQGPQFIFQYYEEEERQRGNFPDRFSGHQFPNYSSELNVNALLLGDSALYLCASSLVGAWETQYFGPGTRLLVL.

This chain's CDR3 is CAWSWGSQGDTQYF. The CDR3 bases are TGTGCCTGGAGTTGGGGGTCTCAAGGAGATACGCAGTATTTT. This chain uses TRBV30 with TRBJ2-3; D assignment may be TRBD1 or TRBD2 (5 bases each). CDR3 length equals 14 residues. Germline assignment: CDR1 GTSNPN and CDR2 SVGIG (reference sequence). Trimming stripped 2 bases from V and 5 bases from J, with 14 bases between. The whole variable domain, filled in from reference TRBV30 and TRBJ2-3, reads SQTIHQWPATLVQPVGSPLSLECTVEGTSNPNLYWYRQAAGRGLQLLFYSVGIGQISSEVPQNLSASRPQDRQFILSSKKLLLSDSGFYLCAWSWGSQGDTQYFGPGTRLTVL.

The V call is TRBV27, the J call TRBJ1-4, with a tentative D call TRBD1 (6 bases). This CDR3 has 14 amino acids. V lost 3 bases and J 8 bases, leaving 13 bases between the germline ends. Germline CDR1 MNHEY, CDR2 SMNVEV (reference sequence). DNA of the CDR3: TGTGCCAGCAGTTTGAACAGGGTCGGAGAAAAACTGTTTTTT. Encoded protein: CASSLNRVGEKLFF.

The J gene is TRBJ2-7, the V gene TRBV7-9; D unclear. Per germline, CDR1 SEHNR and CDR2 FQNEAQ (reference sequence). With 4 bases removed from V and 0 bases from J, the gap between germline ends came to 4 bases. The CDR3 has 12 residues. CDR3 amino acids: CASSSHSYEQYF. In nucleotides, the CDR3 is TGTGCCAGCAGCTCCCACTCCTACGAGCAGTACTTC.

This rearrangement joins TRBV30 to TRBJ1-4; D unresolved. The ends were cut back, 4 bases at V and 2 bases at J, with 8 bases in the middle. Germline CDR1 and CDR2: GTSNPN and SVGIG (reference sequence). CDR3 length: 13 amino acids. The CDR3 DNA follows: TGTGCCTGGACCGGGAGGACTAATGAAAAACTGTTTTTT. Protein sequence: CAWTGRTNEKLFF.